This TCR beta chain was sequenced during a study of low-dose radiotherapy and immunotherapy resistance in tumors. Germline V gene lookup returns CDR1 MNHEY and CDR2 SVGAGI. The CDR3 is 18 residues long. V lost 10 bases and J lost 5, with 30 bases in between. TRAV- and TRBV-specific primers primed first-strand cDNA, covering alpha and beta chains. TCR amplification used 20 PCR cycles, a constant-region primer and a V-primer adapter. TCRdb redid the calling of the reads with MiXCR, one entry per CDR3 protein. The data hold more than 70,000 distinct CDR3 sequences, with 30% to 40% observed a single time. Time point defined: before trial treatment.

Sequencing used PBMCs, obtained before treatment. This TCR was recovered from a female donor with ovarian cancer. The rearrangement uses TRBV6-5 and TRBJ1-5; D not certain. For the CDR3, the DNA is TGTGCCACCGCACCCCTATACCAGACGGAGAGGGTATATCAGCCCCAGCATTTT. It codes for CATAPLYQTERVYQPQHF.